One and the same sample provided the 5 T cell receptor beta chains below, sequenced in a study of blood T cell repertoires in COVID-19. Sequencing was performed with immunoSEQ multiplex PCR; in TCRdb, only in-frame clones are kept and a portion is missing. Here the sample spans 250,000 or so clones, 70% to 90% being singletons. Sequenced: peripheral blood. These receptors all stem from a woman aged 40 to 55 who had recovered from COVID-19.

This clone came up a few times. This chain connects TRBV12-5 to TRBJ1-1; tentatively, D is TRBD1 (5 bases). The V end was cut by 0 bases, the J end by 3 bases, with 17 bases between. This CDR3 spans 17 amino acids. The germline V gene has CDR1 LGHNT and CDR2 FRNRAP. The CDR3 sequence: CASGLVIGGRMDTEAFF. DNA of the CDR3: TGTGCTAGTGGTTTGGTAATCGGGGGAAGGATGGACACTGAAGCTTTCTTT.

This clone was found a few times. The chain couples TRBV18 to TRBJ2-7; D possibly corresponds to TRBD2 (5 bases). Germline V gene data show CDR1 as KGHSH and CDR2 as LQKENI. V shed 6 bases and J shed 7 bases, with 16 bases lying between them. The CDR3 is 13 amino acids. CDR3 DNA sequence: TGTGCCAGCTCCCCGGGGAATAGTGAAGAGCAGTACTTC. This encodes CASSPGNSEEQYF.

The J gene is TRBJ1-5, the V gene TRBV2; tentatively, D is TRBD1 (5 bases). This CDR3 is 14 amino acids long. Per the germline V gene, CDR1 is SNHLY and CDR2 is FYNNEI. The V end lost 8 bases, the J end lost 0 bases, and 11 bases lay between the germline ends. The CDR3 sequence: CASRGDPSNQPQHF. In nucleotides, the CDR3 is TGTGCCAGCCGCGGGGACCCTAGCAATCAGCCCCAGCATTTT. Based on the CDR3 plus reference TRBV2 and TRBJ1-5, the full variable domain is EPEVTQTPSHQVTQMGQEVILRCVPISNHLYFYWYRQILGQKVEFLVSFYNNEISEKSEIFDDQFSVERPDGSNFTLKIRSTKLEDSAMYFCASRGDPSNQPQHFGDGTRLSIL.

The gene calls are TRBV11-2 and TRBJ1-4; D call uncertain. The CDR3 consists of 12 residues. The germline V and J ends were trimmed by 5 bases and 14 bases, with 15 bases remaining between them. CDR1 and CDR2 (germline): SGHAT, FQNNGV. The CDR3 nucleotides are TGTGCCAGCAGCCAAACGACAAGAGGGCTGTTTTTT. Protein product: CASSQTTRGLFF.

J is TRBJ2-3 and V is TRBV14, with TRBD2 identical over 11 bases. Germline-derived CDR1 and CDR2 are SGHDN and FVKESK. The CDR3 runs to 15 residues. After removal of 5 bases from V and 3 bases from J, the junction contained 4 bases not matched to a gene. The chain's CDR3 is CASSWGTSGTDTQYF. The CDR3 DNA is TGTGCCAGCAGCTGGGGGACTAGCGGTACAGATACGCAGTATTTT.